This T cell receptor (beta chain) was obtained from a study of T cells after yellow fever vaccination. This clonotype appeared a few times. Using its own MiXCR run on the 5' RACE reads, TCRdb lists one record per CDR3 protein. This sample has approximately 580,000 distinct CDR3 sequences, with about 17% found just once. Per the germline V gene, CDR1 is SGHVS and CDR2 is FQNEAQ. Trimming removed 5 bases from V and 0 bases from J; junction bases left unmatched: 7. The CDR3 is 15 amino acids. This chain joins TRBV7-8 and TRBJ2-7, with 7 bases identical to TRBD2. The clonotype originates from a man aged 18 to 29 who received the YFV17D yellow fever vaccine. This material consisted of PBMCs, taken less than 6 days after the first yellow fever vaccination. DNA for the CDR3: TGTGCCAGCAGCCCTACTAGCGTGAGCTCCTACGAGCAGTACTTC. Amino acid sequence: CASSPTSVSSYEQYF.